The clone carrying this TCR beta chain showed up just once. The CDR3 spans 13 residues. Germline V CDR1 and CDR2: SGHDT, YYEEEE. Between the trimmed V and J ends, which lost 2 bases and 1 base, there was a span of 6 bases. The table came from immunoSEQ multiplex PCR; TCRdb's copy has only in-frame clones and leaves some out. The sample has roughly 300,000 clones, roughly 91% seen once. The data were taken from a study of shared clonotypes between healthy human individuals. The sequencing input was memory CD8+ T cells sorted from blood. Subset denoted: CD45RO+ cells pooled with CCR7-negative TemRA cells. The TCR comes from a man aged 18 to 29 in good health. V usage is TRBV5-6 and J usage is TRBJ2-5, with unresolved D. CDR3 sequence reads: CASSFYSQETQYF. CDR3 in DNA: TGTGCCAGCAGCTTCTACAGCCAAGAGACCCAGTACTTC.